Listed here are 27 T cell receptor beta chains from one sample, sequenced in a study of T cell changes during pregnancy in multiple sclerosis. Generated by immunoSEQ multiplex PCR, the TCRdb table keeps only in-frame clones and is missing some. This table has more than 25,000 clones, roughly 89% appearing once. The sequencing here drew on CD8+ T cells from peripheral blood mononuclear cells, taken before pregnancy. Receptors were obtained from a female donor with multiple sclerosis, enrolled in a pregnancy study.

The gene calls are TRBV29-1 and TRBJ1-1; D might be TRBD1 (5 bases). Germline values: CDR1 SQVTM, CDR2 ANQGSEA. V gave up 8 bases and J gave up 0 bases, with 13 bases separating them. This CDR3 spans 13 amino acids. The DNA for the CDR3 is TGCAGCTTCTGGGGGGGGATGAACACTGAAGCTTTCTTT. This gives the protein CSFWGGMNTEAFF.

The chain carries TRBV6-5 and TRBJ1-2, with 7 positions matching TRBD1. The CDR3 has 13 residues. The trim removed 2 bases at V and 7 bases at J, leaving 4 bases unmatched. CDR1 and CDR2 (germline): MNHEY, SVGAGI. Written as DNA, the CDR3 is TGTGCCAGCAGTTACGGGACAGATCTTGGCTACACCTTC. Its protein is CASSYGTDLGYTF.

For the CDR3, the DNA is TGCGCCAGCAGCCAGTCCCGGGGCACCGGGGAGCTGTTTTTT. Translating gives CASSQSRGTGELFF. The rearrangement uses TRBV4-1 and TRBJ2-2; D possibly corresponds to TRBD2 (5 bases). Germline V gene data show CDR1 as MGHRA and CDR2 as YSYEKL. This CDR3 contains 14 residues. Trimming left V 3 bases short and J 4 bases short, with 9 bases between.

This rearrangement joins TRBV30 to TRBJ2-7; TRBD1 is a possible D gene (6 bases). Germline V CDR1 and CDR2: GTSNPN, SVGIG (reference sequence). The CDR3 contains 13 residues. Trimming took off 5 bases at V and 0 bases at J, with 11 bases between the two ends. The DNA for the CDR3 is TGTGCCTGGGCCGGACAGTTCTCCTACGAGCAGTACTTC. Its protein product is CAWAGQFSYEQYF.

The chain employs TRBV7-6 and TRBJ2-1; TRBD1 matches 7 bases. The germline V gene has CDR1 SGHVS and CDR2 FNYEAQ. This CDR3 has 15 amino acids. Unmatched junction bases numbered 8, after V lost 2 bases and J lost 7 bases. The CDR3 nucleotides are TGTGCCAGCAGCTTATGGGACAGTATAGGTAATGAGCAGTTCTTC. Encoded protein: CASSLWDSIGNEQFF.

J is TRBJ1-6 and V is TRBV6-5; D is undetermined. The CDR3 has 13 residues. The germline V gene has CDR1 MNHEY and CDR2 SVGAGI. Trimming stripped 2 bases from V and 10 bases from J, with 9 bases between. The CDR3: CASSYGLISPLHF. The CDR3 nucleotides are TGTGCCAGCAGTTACGGGCTTATCTCACCCCTCCACTTT.

V usage is TRBV27 and J usage is TRBJ2-1; D perhaps matches TRBD2 (5 bases). CDR3 length: 13 residues. CDR1 is MNHEY and CDR2 is SMNVEV in the germline V gene (reference sequence). Deletions cut 2 bases from V and 7 bases from J, with 9 bases between. The CDR3 loop reads CASSLISGNEQFF. The CDR3 region has the DNA TGTGCCAGCAGTTTAATAAGCGGAAATGAGCAGTTCTTC.

The chain employs TRBV28 and TRBJ2-7, with TRBD1 identical over 8 bases. CDR3 length equals 14 residues. Germline trimming cut 3 bases from V and 3 bases from J; bases unmatched to any gene: 4. Germline CDR1 MDHEN, CDR2 SYDVKM. The DNA of the CDR3 is TGTGCCAGCAGTTTTCCAGGGGGCAACTACGAGCAGTACTTC. Its protein product is CASSFPGGNYEQYF.

J is TRBJ2-1 and V is TRBV2; D unresolved. Germline V CDR1 and CDR2: SNHLY, FYNNEI. CDR3 length: 12 residues. Trimming left V 7 bases short and J 7 bases short, with 11 bases between. CDR3 region: CASTRARNEQFF. The CDR3 DNA reads as TGTGCCAGCACCCGAGCGAGAAATGAGCAGTTCTTC.

The genes are TRBV6-1 and TRBJ1-5, with a possible D match to TRBD1 (6 bases). The CDR3 extends over 14 amino acids. Germline V gene lookup returns CDR1 MNHNS and CDR2 SASEGT. V was shortened by 1 base and J by 9 bases, with 13 bases between the two germline ends. This CDR3 is CASSEGQAIWPQHF. DNA for the CDR3: TGTGCCAGCAGTGAAGGACAGGCGATTTGGCCCCAGCATTTT.

This chain uses TRBV30 with TRBJ2-7; D is perhaps TRBD1 (6 bases). Germline CDR1 reads GTSNPN; CDR2 reads SVGIG (reference sequence). Between the trimmed V and J ends, which lost 5 bases and 3 bases, there was a span of 14 bases. This CDR3 contains 13 residues. CDR3: CAWDQGKNYEQYF. In nucleotides, the CDR3 is TGTGCCTGGGACCAGGGGAAGAACTACGAGCAGTACTTC.

CDR3 DNA sequence: TGCGCCAGCGGATCTAGCGGGGGTTTACCCTACAATGAGCAGTTCTTC. Its protein product is CASGSSGGLPYNEQFF. The chain joins TRBV5-1 to TRBJ2-1; 10 bases align to TRBD2. The CDR3 extends over 16 amino acids. V shed 7 bases and J 2 bases; nucleotides not matched to a gene: 9. CDR1 SGHRS and CDR2 YFSETQ come from the germline V gene.

This clone was observed a handful of times. The chain joins TRBV4-2 to TRBJ2-7; unclear D gene. Germline CDR1 is LGHNA and CDR2 is YNFKEQ. Trimming stripped 0 bases from V and 0 bases from J, with 9 bases between. The CDR3 contains 15 residues. In DNA, the CDR3 is TGTGCCAGCAGCCAAGATGTTGAGAGCTCCTACGAGCAGTACTTC. This codes for CASSQDVESSYEQYF.

This rearrangement joins TRBV30 to TRBJ1-4, with 7 bases matching TRBD1. This CDR3 is built from 15 residues. V shed 0 bases and J 4 bases; nucleotides not matched to a gene: 5. CDR1 is GTSNPN and CDR2 is SVGIG in the germline V gene (reference sequence). CDR3 nucleotides: TGTGCCTGGAGTGTAGCCAGGGGGATTAATGAAAAACTGTTTTTT. As protein: CAWSVARGINEKLFF.

The rearrangement links TRBV7-8 to TRBJ2-1; 7 positions match TRBD2. The CDR3 covers 15 residues. Germline CDR1 is SGHVS and CDR2 is FQNEAQ. V lost 4 bases to trimming and J lost 4 bases; unmatched junction nucleotides: 7. The CDR3 DNA reads TGTGCCAGCAGCTCGTCGGGGGGACTATACAATGAGCAGTTCTTC. This translates into CASSSSGGLYNEQFF.

This chain uses TRBV12-2 with TRBJ2-2; TRBD2 reflects the table's D call only, with no check against the DNA. TRBV12-2 is recorded as a pseudogene. The length of the CDR3 is 19 residues. CDR3 in amino acids: CASRPQEVSGKTNTGELFF. The CDR3 DNA sequence: TGTGCAAGTCGCCCACAGGAGGTCAGCGGGAAAACTAACACCGGGGAGCTGTTTTTT.

The gene calls are TRBV2 and TRBJ2-2, with D perhaps TRBD2 (5 bases). The germline CDR1 and CDR2 sequences are SNHLY and FYNNEI. V was clipped by 5 bases and J by 2 bases, with 9 bases between them. CDR3 length equals 14 residues. Written as DNA, the CDR3 is TGTGCCAGCAGTTACCGGGAAAACACCGGGGAGCTGTTTTTT. Translating gives CASSYRENTGELFF.

The chain links TRBV5-6 to TRBJ1-2; D remains ambiguous. CDR1 is SGHDT and CDR2 is YYEEEE in the germline V gene. The V gene lost 2 bases and the J gene lost 8 bases, with 13 bases spanning the gap. This CDR3 has 13 amino acids. CDR3: CASSFGFPAGYTF. In DNA form, the CDR3 reads TGTGCCAGCAGCTTCGGGTTTCCGGCAGGCTACACCTTC. The full variable domain, its missing parts supplied by reference TRBV5-6 and TRBJ1-2, is DAGVTQSPTHLIKTRGQQVTLRCSPKSGHDTVSWYQQALGQGPQFIFQYYEEEERQRGNFPDRFSGHQFPNYSSELNVNALLLGDSALYLCASSFGFPAGYTFGSGTRLTVV.

This chain uses TRBV30 with TRBJ2-2, with D uncertain. The CDR3 consists of 13 residues. CDR1 GTSNPN and CDR2 SVGIG come from the germline V gene (reference sequence). Between the trimmed V and J ends, which lost 0 bases and 7 bases, there was a span of 9 bases. CDR3 bases: TGTGCCTGGAGTGTACTTTCATTCGGGGAGCTGTTTTTT. This encodes CAWSVLSFGELFF.

The J gene is TRBJ2-1, the V gene TRBV7-6; 12 nucleotides agree with TRBD1. The CDR3 consists of 14 residues. Trimming took 6 bases from V and 8 from J; bases not matched to a gene: 5. In germline, CDR1 is SGHVS, CDR2 FNYEAQ. Here the CDR3 DNA reads TGTGCCAGCAGACCTGGGACAGGGGGCGATGAGCAGTTCTTC. Its protein is CASRPGTGGDEQFF. Full variable domain (missing parts from reference TRBV7-6 and TRBJ2-1): GAGVSQSPRYKVTKRGQDVALRCDPISGHVSLYWYRQALGQGPEFLTYFNYEAQQDKSGLPNDRFSAERPEGSISTLTIQRTEQRDSAMYRCASRPGTGGDEQFFGPGTRLTVL.

This clone was seen only once. The rearrangement links TRBV4-1 to TRBJ1-1, with D possibly being TRBD1 (6 bases). The CDR3 is 13 residues long. The V and J ends lost 4 bases and 4 bases respectively, with 10 bases between them. Germline CDR1 and CDR2: MGHRA and YSYEKL. The CDR3 reads CASSLRGATEAFF. CDR3 DNA: TGCGCCAGCAGCCTCAGGGGAGCCACTGAAGCTTTCTTT.

This clone was seen just once. The chain links TRBV4-1 to TRBJ2-7; 11 bases map to TRBD2. Germline CDR1 is MGHRA and CDR2 is YSYEKL. The CDR3 is made up of 17 amino acids. The V and J ends lost 11 bases and 3 bases, in that order; junction bases with no gene match: 18. The CDR3 DNA reads TGCGCCTCCTCCCTTGGGTCTAGCGGGGGGCATTTCTACGAGCAGTACTTC. Translated, it gives CASSLGSSGGHFYEQYF.

This clone was counted a few times. This chain uses TRBV10-2 with TRBJ2-2; TRBD1 might be the D (5 bases). Trimming removed 3 bases from V and 3 bases from J, with 5 bases in between. The length of the CDR3 is 13 residues. Germline V CDR1 and CDR2: WSHSY, SAAADI. CDR3 residues: CASSDRDTGELFF. The CDR3 bases are TGCGCCAGCAGTGACAGGGACACCGGGGAGCTGTTTTTT.

V and J are TRBV5-6 and TRBJ2-3; 8 bases are shared with TRBD2. V lost 4 bases and J lost 2; bases outside the gene matches: 9. The CDR3 consists of 16 residues. Germline loops: CDR1 SGHDT, CDR2 YYEEEE. CDR3 amino acids: CASSLGPSGHTDTQYF. In DNA, the CDR3 is TGTGCCAGCAGCCTTGGGCCTAGCGGGCACACAGATACGCAGTATTTT.

The chain combines TRBV9 with TRBJ2-7; TRBD1 aligns across 9 bases. The CDR3 has 14 residues. Germline CDR1 and CDR2: SGDLS and YYNGEE. Trimming cost V 4 bases and J 3 bases; bases outside gene matches: 5. The CDR3 loop is CASSPGTGYYEQYF. The CDR3 DNA is TGTGCCAGCAGCCCCGGGACAGGGTACTACGAGCAGTACTTC.

This sequence joins TRBV19 and TRBJ1-1; D might be TRBD1 (6 bases). Germline V CDR1 and CDR2: LNHDA, SQIVND (reference sequence). This CDR3 comprises 13 residues. V dropped 7 bases and J dropped 2 bases, with 11 bases sitting between them. The CDR3 sequence: CASNGQTNTEAFF. CDR3 in DNA: TGTGCCAGTAATGGACAGACCAACACTGAAGCTTTCTTT.

This chain uses TRBV7-8 with TRBJ2-1; the match to TRBD1 covers 8 bases. After removal of 4 bases from V and 4 bases from J, the junction contained 9 bases not matched to a gene. This CDR3 contains 16 residues. Germline CDR1 is SGHVS and CDR2 is FQNEAQ. The CDR3 is CASSSVAGGNYNEQFF. The CDR3 nucleotides read TGTGCCAGCAGCTCGGTAGCAGGGGGCAATTACAATGAGCAGTTCTTC. Together with reference TRBV7-8 and TRBJ2-1, the CDR3 gives the full variable domain: GAGVSQSPRYKVAKRGQDVALRCDPISGHVSLFWYQQALGQGPEFLTYFQNEAQLDKSGLPSDRFFAERPEGSVSTLKIQRTQQEDSAVYLCASSSVAGGNYNEQFFGPGTRLTVL.